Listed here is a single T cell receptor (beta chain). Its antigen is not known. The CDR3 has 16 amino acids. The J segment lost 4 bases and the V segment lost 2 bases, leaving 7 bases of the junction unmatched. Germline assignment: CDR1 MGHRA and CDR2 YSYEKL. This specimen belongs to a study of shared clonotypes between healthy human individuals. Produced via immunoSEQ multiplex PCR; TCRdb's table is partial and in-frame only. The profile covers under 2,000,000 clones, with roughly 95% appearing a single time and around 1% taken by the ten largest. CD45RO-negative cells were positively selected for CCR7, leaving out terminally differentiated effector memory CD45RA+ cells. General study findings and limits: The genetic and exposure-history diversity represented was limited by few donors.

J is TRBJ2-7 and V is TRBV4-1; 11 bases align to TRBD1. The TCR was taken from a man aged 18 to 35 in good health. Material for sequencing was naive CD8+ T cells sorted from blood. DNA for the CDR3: TGCGCCAGCAGCCAACGCGGACAGGGGGCAGTTTACGAGCAGTACTTC. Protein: CASSQRGQGAVYEQYF.